The clone carrying this TCR beta chain was seen many times. Its antigen is currently unknown. Using its own MiXCR run on the reads, TCRdb lists one record per CDR3 protein. The sample shows about 300,000 distinct CDR3 sequences, around 9.6% of them seen only once. The sample originates from a study of T cell repertoires in cytomegalovirus infection. Study-wide results and limits: Summed frequency of public TCR beta families distinguished CMV carriers with the relevant HLA.

This sequence originates from a human donor in good health (CMV status not recorded). Some clones in this sample may be carry-over from other donors' samples. The sample taken for sequencing was PBMCs.

The CDR3 spells CASSWGPRGGSEQFF. As DNA, the CDR3 is TGTGCCAGCAGCTGGGGGCCCCGGGGGGGAAGTGAGCAGTTCTTC. The chain recombines TRBV7-8 with TRBJ2-1; 8 positions agree with TRBD2. Losses at the gene ends were 4 bases for V and 9 bases for J; bases not matched to a gene: 11. Germline V gene data show CDR1 as SGHVS and CDR2 as FQNEAQ. The CDR3 totals 15 residues.